This TCR beta chain was sequenced in a study of T cell clonality in common variable immunodeficiency. Data came from immunoSEQ multiplex PCR; TCRdb stores just in-frame clones and leaves some out. This sample carries roughly 42,000 clones and no singletons, and 2.8% goes to the top ten. The table lists this clone with many counts. Antigen specificity is unknown. With the read ending 3 residues before the CDR3 end, the germline J gene is used to fill in that end. CDR3 length: 14 amino acids. Trimming left V 2 bases short and J 1 base short, with 7 bases between. The germline gives CDR1 LGHNT, CDR2 FRNRAP. Study-level findings and limits: Fewer deletions and N-nucleotide insertions were reportedly seen in common variable immunodeficiency TCR beta sequences. CVID subjects had higher TCRbeta clonality than healthy controls, most marked in about a third.

The genes are TRBV12-5 and TRBJ2-3, with D uncertain. The TCR comes from a person between 18 and 75 years old in good health. What was sequenced was peripheral blood mononuclear cells. CDR3 DNA (partial): TGTGCTAGTGGTTTGTTTCGGGGCACAGATACG. Amino acids: CASGLFRGTDT. In full, the CDR3 is CASGLFRGTDTQYF.